A selection of T cell receptor beta chains follows, all from one sample in a study of control samples from healthy donors and cancer patients. Profiled with immunoSEQ multiplex PCR; TCRdb holds only in-frame clones, not every one. The profile shows around 82,000 clones, over 75% of them singletons. The sequenced sample was blood. Every receptor here comes from a man aged 45-65 years in good health. The CDR3 runs from the conserved cysteine through the conserved F or W. Fields, in order: clone size, D gene, J gene, V gene, CDR3 protein, CDR3 DNA. The D gene is left open where the match is weak. Size is omitted from some rows. Given values are once, few, many or a class for expanded clones.

clone_size: -
d_call: -
j_call: TRBJ1-2
v_call: TRBV4-2
cdr3_aa: CASSQETLGNYGYTF
cdr3_nt: TGTGCCAGCAGCCAAGAGACCCTCGGGAACTATGGCTACACCTTC

clone_size: -
d_call: TRBD2
j_call: TRBJ2-3
v_call: TRBV7-8
cdr3_aa: CASSFRRVSGGAADTQYF
cdr3_nt: TGTGCCAGCAGCTTTCGCCGAGTTAGCGGGGGGGCGGCAGATACGCAGTATTTT

clone_size: -
d_call: TRBD1
j_call: TRBJ1-2
v_call: TRBV10-3
cdr3_aa: CAITYRGVREDFYGYTF
cdr3_nt: TGTGCCATCACCTACAGGGGGGTCAGGGAGGATTTCTATGGCTACACCTTC

clone_size: -
d_call: -
j_call: TRBJ2-7
v_call: TRBV19
cdr3_aa: CASSIGGGGYEQYF
cdr3_nt: TGTGCCAGTAGTATTGGTGGGGGCGGATACGAGCAGTACTTC

clone_size: -
d_call: TRBD1
j_call: TRBJ2-2
v_call: TRBV9
cdr3_aa: CASSVTGTGGHLFF
cdr3_nt: TGTGCCAGCAGCGTAACCGGGACAGGAGGGCATCTGTTTTTT

clone_size: few
d_call: -
j_call: TRBJ1-1
v_call: TRBV5-6
cdr3_aa: CASSLESGEAFF
cdr3_nt: TGTGCCAGCAGCTTGGAATCAGGTGAAGCTTTCTTT

clone_size: -
d_call: TRBD1
j_call: TRBJ1-2
v_call: TRBV7-2
cdr3_aa: CASSLAVGQGRDGYTF
cdr3_nt: TGTGCCAGCAGCTTGGCGGTAGGACAGGGCAGGGATGGCTACACCTTC

clone_size: -
d_call: -
j_call: TRBJ1-1
v_call: TRBV6-5
cdr3_aa: CASSYSPGVVEAFF
cdr3_nt: TGTGCCAGCAGTTACTCTCCAGGGGTGGTTGAAGCTTTCTTT

clone_size: -
d_call: -
j_call: TRBJ1-4
v_call: TRBV6-5
cdr3_aa: CASRMDSLNEKLFF
cdr3_nt: TGTGCCAGCAGAATGGACAGCCTTAATGAAAAACTGTTTTTT

clone_size: -
d_call: TRBD1
j_call: TRBJ1-4
v_call: TRBV3-1/TRBV3-2
cdr3_aa: CASSQDATGGTEKLFF
cdr3_nt: TGTGCCAGCAGCCAAGACGCCACAGGGGGTACTGAAAAACTGTTTTTT

clone_size: once
d_call: -
j_call: TRBJ2-3
v_call: TRBV4-3
cdr3_aa: CASSLAPGTVGDTQYF
cdr3_nt: TGCGCCAGCAGCCTCGCACCCGGGACGGTTGGAGATACGCAGTATTTT

clone_size: -
d_call: TRBD2
j_call: TRBJ2-3
v_call: TRBV15
cdr3_aa: CATSRDPAGRVDTQYF
cdr3_nt: TGTGCCACCAGCAGAGATCCAGCGGGGAGGGTAGATACGCAGTATTTT

clone_size: -
d_call: -
j_call: TRBJ2-6
v_call: TRBV6-2/TRBV6-3
cdr3_aa: CASSYYGGSGANVLTF
cdr3_nt: TGTGCCAGCAGTTACTACGGAGGATCCGGGGCCAACGTCCTGACTTTC

clone_size: few
d_call: -
j_call: TRBJ1-3
v_call: TRBV9
cdr3_aa: CASNPGGLPGNTIYF
cdr3_nt: TGTGCCAGCAACCCCGGGGGCTTGCCTGGAAACACCATATATTTT

clone_size: -
d_call: -
j_call: TRBJ1-4
v_call: TRBV12-3/TRBV12-4
cdr3_aa: CASSLSGGGKLFF
cdr3_nt: TGTGCCAGCAGTTTAAGCGGAGGAGGAAAACTGTTTTTT

clone_size: -
d_call: TRBD1
j_call: TRBJ1-1
v_call: TRBV27
cdr3_aa: CASTLKGTGGLTEAFF
cdr3_nt: TGTGCCAGCACCCTAAAGGGTACAGGGGGATTGACTGAAGCTTTCTTT

clone_size: -
d_call: TRBD2
j_call: TRBJ2-7
v_call: TRBV2
cdr3_aa: CASRREGYEQYF
cdr3_nt: TGTGCCAGCCGCCGGGAGGGCTACGAGCAGTACTTC

clone_size: -
d_call: -
j_call: TRBJ2-5
v_call: TRBV15
cdr3_aa: CAPGQAGETQYF
cdr3_nt: TGTGCCCCCGGGCAGGCGGGAGAGACCCAGTACTTC

clone_size: -
d_call: TRBD1
j_call: TRBJ2-1
v_call: TRBV27
cdr3_aa: CASSFSQGALNEQFF
cdr3_nt: TGTGCCAGCAGTTTTTCACAGGGGGCGTTGAATGAGCAGTTCTTC

clone_size: few
d_call: TRBD1
j_call: TRBJ1-5
v_call: TRBV5-6
cdr3_aa: CASSLAGTGGDQPQHF
cdr3_nt: TGTGCCAGCAGCTTGGCCGGGACAGGGGGAGATCAGCCCCAGCATTTT

clone_size: -
d_call: TRBD2
j_call: TRBJ2-3
v_call: TRBV9
cdr3_aa: CASSVGLAGGIADTQYF
cdr3_nt: TGTGCCAGCAGCGTAGGACTAGCGGGAGGAATCGCAGATACGCAGTATTTT

clone_size: -
d_call: -
j_call: TRBJ2-1
v_call: TRBV20-1
cdr3_aa: CSARDRYEQFF
cdr3_nt: TGCAGTGCTAGAGATCGGTATGAGCAGTTCTTC

clone_size: -
d_call: -
j_call: TRBJ2-1
v_call: TRBV14
cdr3_aa: CASSQAGDPFF
cdr3_nt: TGTGCCAGCAGCCAAGCGGGAGATCCGTTCTTC

clone_size: -
d_call: -
j_call: TRBJ1-1
v_call: TRBV7-3
cdr3_aa: CASSSRGGTTEAFF
cdr3_nt: TGTGCCAGCAGCTCGAGAGGGGGGACCACTGAAGCTTTCTTT

clone_size: -
d_call: -
j_call: TRBJ1-3
v_call: TRBV5-8
cdr3_aa: CASSLEGHSTGNTIYF
cdr3_nt: TGTGCCAGCAGCTTGGAAGGACATAGTACGGGAAACACCATATATTTT

clone_size: -
d_call: -
j_call: TRBJ2-1
v_call: TRBV6-5
cdr3_aa: CASSPPGALNNEQFF
cdr3_nt: TGTGCCAGCAGTCCCCCAGGGGCTCTCAACAATGAGCAGTTCTTC

clone_size: -
d_call: -
j_call: TRBJ2-2
v_call: TRBV3-1/TRBV3-2
cdr3_aa: CASSQALSRGGELFF
cdr3_nt: TGTGCCAGCAGCCAAGCTCTTTCCCGGGGAGGGGAGCTGTTTTTT

clone_size: few
d_call: -
j_call: TRBJ2-1
v_call: TRBV18
cdr3_aa: CASSPILGEQFF
cdr3_nt: TGTGCCAGCTCACCGATCCTAGGGGAGCAGTTCTTC

clone_size: -
d_call: TRBD1
j_call: TRBJ2-7
v_call: TRBV7-3
cdr3_aa: CASSLTGTEPYEQYF
cdr3_nt: TGTGCCAGCAGCTTAACCGGGACAGAACCATACGAGCAGTACTTC

clone_size: -
d_call: TRBD2
j_call: TRBJ2-1
v_call: TRBV2
cdr3_aa: CASSPGGGSYNEQFF
cdr3_nt: TGTGCCAGCAGTCCCGGGGGGGGTTCCTACAATGAGCAGTTCTTC

clone_size: -
d_call: -
j_call: TRBJ2-2
v_call: TRBV21-1
cdr3_aa: CASSFEGRTENTGELFF
cdr3_nt: TGTGCCAGCAGCTTCGAGGGGAGGACAGAGAACACCGGGGAGCTGTTTTTT

clone_size: -
d_call: -
j_call: TRBJ1-5
v_call: TRBV6-5
cdr3_aa: CASRIHGGGQPQHF
cdr3_nt: TGTGCCAGCAGAATACATGGGGGAGGGCAGCCCCAGCATTTT

clone_size: -
d_call: -
j_call: TRBJ1-2
v_call: TRBV29-1
cdr3_aa: CSVEGIQGGYGYTF
cdr3_nt: TGCAGCGTTGAAGGTATACAGGGTGGCTATGGCTATACCTTC

clone_size: -
d_call: -
j_call: TRBJ1-2
v_call: TRBV24-1
cdr3_aa: CATAAGNYGYTF
cdr3_nt: TGTGCCACCGCGGCAGGCAACTATGGCTACACCTTC

clone_size: -
d_call: -
j_call: TRBJ1-5
v_call: TRBV6-2/TRBV6-3
cdr3_aa: CASSSQGVLQPQHF
cdr3_nt: TGTGCCAGCAGTTCACAGGGAGTACTCCAGCCCCAGCATTTT

clone_size: -
d_call: TRBD1
j_call: TRBJ1-4
v_call: TRBV5-4
cdr3_aa: CASSSTSGTGHEKLFF
cdr3_nt: TGTGCCAGCAGCAGTACTTCCGGGACAGGGCATGAAAAACTGTTTTTT

clone_size: -
d_call: -
j_call: TRBJ1-5
v_call: TRBV13
cdr3_aa: CASSLRQSNQPQHF
cdr3_nt: TGTGCCAGCAGCTTACGACAGTCCAATCAGCCCCAGCATTTT

clone_size: -
d_call: -
j_call: TRBJ2-2
v_call: TRBV12-3/TRBV12-4
cdr3_aa: CANRRANTGELFF
cdr3_nt: TGTGCCAACCGGAGGGCGAACACCGGGGAGCTGTTTTTT

clone_size: -
d_call: -
j_call: TRBJ1-2
v_call: TRBV10-2
cdr3_aa: CASSESRGLGYGYTF
cdr3_nt: TGCGCCAGCAGTGAGTCGAGGGGGTTAGGGTATGGCTACACCTTC

clone_size: once
d_call: -
j_call: TRBJ1-3
v_call: TRBV4-3
cdr3_aa: CASSQEPAGNTIYF
cdr3_nt: TGCGCCAGCAGCCAAGAACCGGCAGGAAACACCATATATTTT

clone_size: -
d_call: -
j_call: TRBJ2-5
v_call: TRBV5-6
cdr3_aa: CASSSYDRGLQETQYF
cdr3_nt: TGTGCCAGCAGCTCATACGACAGGGGACTACAAGAGACCCAGTACTTC

clone_size: -
d_call: -
j_call: TRBJ2-1
v_call: TRBV25-1
cdr3_aa: CASSEWSEYNEQFF
cdr3_nt: TGTGCCAGCAGTGAATGGAGCGAGTACAATGAGCAGTTCTTC

clone_size: -
d_call: -
j_call: TRBJ2-7
v_call: TRBV4-2
cdr3_aa: CASSQDPPDEQYF
cdr3_nt: TGTGCCAGCAGCCAAGATCCCCCCGACGAGCAGTACTTC

clone_size: -
d_call: -
j_call: TRBJ1-4
v_call: TRBV2
cdr3_aa: CASSALGEYEKLFF
cdr3_nt: TGTGCCAGCAGTGCCCTAGGGGAGTATGAAAAACTGTTTTTT

clone_size: -
d_call: TRBD2
j_call: TRBJ2-4
v_call: TRBV27
cdr3_aa: CASRVAGPNDIQYF
cdr3_nt: TGTGCCAGCAGAGTAGCGGGGCCCAATGACATTCAGTACTTC

clone_size: once
d_call: -
j_call: TRBJ2-7
v_call: TRBV30
cdr3_aa: CAWSFPSLYEQYF
cdr3_nt: TGTGCCTGGAGTTTTCCTTCGCTTTACGAGCAGTACTTC

clone_size: -
d_call: TRBD1
j_call: TRBJ1-1
v_call: TRBV6-2/TRBV6-3
cdr3_aa: CASSKRTGTMEAFF
cdr3_nt: TGTGCCAGCAGTAAACGGACAGGGACAATGGAAGCTTTCTTT

clone_size: -
d_call: -
j_call: TRBJ2-1
v_call: TRBV25-1
cdr3_aa: CASSEEGTKGPYNEQFF
cdr3_nt: TGTGCCAGCAGTGAAGAGGGCACTAAAGGGCCATACAATGAGCAGTTCTTC

clone_size: -
d_call: -
j_call: TRBJ1-6
v_call: TRBV7-2
cdr3_aa: CASSLGGPLYSPLHF
cdr3_nt: TGTGCCAGCAGCTTAGGGGGGCCGCTCTATTCACCCCTCCACTTT

clone_size: few
d_call: -
j_call: TRBJ2-5
v_call: TRBV29-1
cdr3_aa: CSVEQRETQYF
cdr3_nt: TGCAGCGTTGAACAACGGGAGACCCAGTACTTC

clone_size: -
d_call: -
j_call: TRBJ1-1
v_call: TRBV9
cdr3_aa: CASSQGYDTEAFF
cdr3_nt: TGTGCCAGCTCCCAGGGGTACGACACTGAAGCTTTCTTT

clone_size: -
d_call: -
j_call: TRBJ1-2
v_call: TRBV5-6
cdr3_aa: CASSLGGYGYTF
cdr3_nt: TGTGCCAGCAGCTTGGGGGGATATGGCTACACCTTC

clone_size: once
d_call: -
j_call: TRBJ1-2
v_call: TRBV4-3
cdr3_aa: CASSQESVGVPGGYTF
cdr3_nt: TGCGCCAGCAGCCAAGAGTCTGTAGGGGTGCCAGGTGGCTACACCTTC

clone_size: -
d_call: -
j_call: TRBJ2-2
v_call: TRBV6-2/TRBV6-3
cdr3_aa: CASSLILVGELFF
cdr3_nt: TGTGCCAGCAGCCTAATCTTGGTCGGGGAGCTGTTTTTT